Below are 30 T cell receptor beta chains sequenced from a single sample in a study of blood T cell repertoires in COVID-19. Sequencing was performed with immunoSEQ multiplex PCR; in TCRdb, only in-frame clones are kept and a portion is missing. The sample has tens of thousands of clones, roughly four fifths seen once. Sequencing input: peripheral blood. The receptors shown here come from a human donor in a cohort sampled during active COVID-19.

This chain connects TRBV7-9 to TRBJ2-3, with 9 bases aligning to TRBD1. CDR3 length: 16 amino acids. Germline values: CDR1 SEHNR, CDR2 FQNEAQ (reference sequence). The V segment lost 4 bases and the J segment 6 bases; nucleotides outside the gene matches: 11. The CDR3 region is CASSSQQGALIDTQYF. The CDR3 DNA reads as TGTGCCAGCAGCTCCCAACAGGGGGCCCTAATTGATACGCAGTATTTT.

The J gene is TRBJ2-5, the V gene TRBV6-2 or TRBV6-3; 7 nucleotides align to TRBD2. The CDR3 totals 15 residues. Germline V gene sequence: CDR1 MNHEY, CDR2 SVGEGT. V dropped 0 bases and J dropped 5; count of bases not matched to a gene: 6. DNA of the CDR3: TGTGCCAGCAGTTACTCGAGCTACGGGGGGGAGACCCAGTACTTC. Amino acid sequence: CASSYSSYGGETQYF.

The rearrangement joins TRBV6-6 to TRBJ2-3, with a weak D call TRBD1 (5 bases). The CDR3 length is 15 residues. Trimming took 4 bases from V and 1 from J, leaving 12 bases between them. The germline gives CDR1 MNHNY, CDR2 SVGAGI (reference sequence). This CDR3 is CASSSQGAGTDTQYF. DNA of the CDR3: TGTGCCAGCAGTTCCCAAGGGGCAGGCACAGATACGCAGTATTTT.

This clone ranks as medium-sized. The chain has TRBV7-9 and TRBJ1-2; D not resolved. V dropped 5 bases and J dropped 5 bases, with 12 bases sitting between them. The CDR3 is 13 residues long. Germline V lookup: CDR1 SEHNR, CDR2 FQNEAQ (reference sequence). CDR3 in amino acids: CASSDRTVYGYTF. For the CDR3, the DNA is TGTGCCAGCAGCGACCGGACTGTGTATGGCTACACCTTC.

The rearrangement joins TRBV5-6 to TRBJ1-5, with D unresolved. V lost 0 bases and J 2 bases, leaving 9 bases between the germline ends. The CDR3 runs to 15 residues. The germline CDR1 and CDR2 sequences are SGHDT and YYEEEE. In DNA, the CDR3 is TGTGCCAGCAGCTTGGTGGCGGGCGGCAATCAGCCCCAGCATTTT. This gives the protein CASSLVAGGNQPQHF.

V gene TRBV7-2 combines with J gene TRBJ1-4; 7 positions agree with TRBD1. V gave up 5 bases and J gave up 5 bases; unmatched junction bases: 8. Germline CDR1 SGHTA, CDR2 FQGNSA. CDR3 length: 15 amino acids. The CDR3, as DNA: TGTGCCAGCAGCGGGAGGACAGGTCTGAATGAAAAACTGTTTTTT. It is translated as CASSGRTGLNEKLFF. Full variable domain (rest looked up from reference TRBV7-2 and TRBJ1-4): GAGVSQSPSNKVTEKGKDVELRCDPISGHTALYWYRQSLGQGLEFLIYFQGNSAPDKSGLPSDRFSAERTGGSVSTLTIQRTQQEDSAVYLCASSGRTGLNEKLFFGSGTQLSVL.

V and J are TRBV4-2 and TRBJ2-6; D unresolved. V lost 1 base, J lost 2 bases, and 9 bases lay in between. The CDR3 has 16 amino acids. Germline CDR1 reads LGHNA; CDR2 reads YNFKEQ. The CDR3 loop reads CASSQGVRAGANVLTF. In nucleotides, the CDR3 is TGTGCCAGCAGCCAAGGGGTACGGGCTGGGGCCAACGTCCTGACTTTC.

CDR3 protein: CAWEQDGPTEAFF. CDR3 nucleotides: TGTGCCTGGGAACAGGACGGGCCCACTGAAGCTTTCTTT. The chain is built from TRBV30 and TRBJ1-1; the D gene is possibly TRBD1 (5 bases). With 5 bases removed from V and 4 bases from J, the gap between germline ends came to 14 bases. The CDR3 contains 13 residues. The germline V gene encodes CDR1 GTSNPN and CDR2 SVGIG (reference sequence).

The V gene is TRBV21-1, the J gene TRBJ2-5; TRBD2 is taken as the D call from the table, unchecked against the DNA. TRBV21-1 is recorded as a pseudogene. This CDR3 region has 13 residues. The CDR3: CASSRDLEETQYF. The CDR3 DNA reads TGTGCCAGCAGCCGGGACTTGGAGGAGACCCAGTACTTC.

The V gene is TRBV4-1, the J gene TRBJ2-2; no reliable D call. Germline V gives CDR1 MGHRA, CDR2 YSYEKL. The V gene lost 3 bases and the J gene lost 6 bases, with 8 bases spanning the gap. This CDR3 is 13 amino acids long. CDR3 region: CASSHRGSGELFF. DNA for the CDR3: TGCGCCAGCAGCCATCGCGGTTCCGGGGAGCTGTTTTTT.

This clone appeared a single time. This chain connects TRBV9 to TRBJ2-2; TRBD2 might be the D (6 bases). Germline CDR1 is SGDLS and CDR2 is YYNGEE. V shed 3 bases and J shed 4 bases, with 13 bases lying between them. CDR3 length: 15 residues. As DNA, the CDR3 is TGTGCCAGCAGCGCCCCCACTAGCTTCACCGGGGAGCTGTTTTTT. It is translated as CASSAPTSFTGELFF.

The chain combines TRBV27 with TRBJ1-5; D is ambiguous. Trimming stripped 0 bases from V and 3 bases from J, with 9 bases between. The CDR3 runs to 15 residues. In germline, CDR1 is MNHEY, CDR2 SMNVEV (reference sequence). The CDR3 coding sequence is TGTGCCAGCAGTTTATCGTACAGCCTCAATCAGCCCCAGCATTTT. Its protein is CASSLSYSLNQPQHF.

This sequence joins TRBV11-2 and TRBJ1-3; no reliable D call. The CDR3 length is 14 residues. CDR1 is SGHAT, CDR2 FQNNGV, per germline. V gave up 1 base and J gave up 2 bases, with 6 bases separating them. The CDR3 DNA reads TGTGCCAGCAGCTTAGCGGGTCCTGGAAACACCATATATTTT. Translation: CASSLAGPGNTIYF.

V is TRBV5-1 and J is TRBJ1-6; TRBD1 might be the D (6 bases). Looked up from germline, CDR1 is SGHRS and CDR2 is YFSETQ. The CDR3 runs 15 residues. V was shortened by 0 bases and J by 10 bases, with 14 bases between the two germline ends. The CDR3 sequence is CASSLVAGQRSPLHF. The CDR3 DNA reads as TGCGCCAGCAGCTTGGTGGCTGGACAGAGATCACCCCTCCACTTT.

In nucleotides, the CDR3 is TGTGCCACCAGCAGAGGATTTGGTACGGAAGGCGGGAGGAGGAACAATGAGCAGTTCTTC. Translation gives CATSRGFGTEGGRRNNEQFF. V is TRBV15 and J is TRBJ2-1, with 8 bases aligning to TRBD2. V gave up 1 base and J gave up 5 bases; unmatched junction bases: 19. The CDR3 is 20 amino acids. Germline V gene data show CDR1 as LNHNV and CDR2 as YYDKDF (reference sequence).

The CDR3 nucleotides are TGTGCCAGCAGCCCCCCGGGGGGCGCGGGTGGTTCACCCCTCCACTTT. Translation gives CASSPPGGAGGSPLHF. The chain uses TRBV7-9 and TRBJ1-6; D is perhaps TRBD1 (6 bases). CDR1 is SEHNR and CDR2 is FQNEAQ in the germline V gene (reference sequence). This CDR3 is 16 amino acids long. Trimming cost V 5 bases and J 9 bases, with 20 bases left between them.

V and J are TRBV4-3 and TRBJ2-3; maybe TRBD1 (5 bases). Germline V gene sequence: CDR1 LGHNA, CDR2 YSLEER. The CDR3 length is 14 residues. The V end lost 5 bases, the J end lost 4 bases, and 13 bases lay between the germline ends. As DNA, the CDR3 is TGCGCCAGCAGCTTCAGACAGAGCGCAGATACGCAGTATTTT. Its protein product is CASSFRQSADTQYF.

In its sample, this clone was seen a few times. V is TRBV19 and J is TRBJ1-1, with 7 positions matching TRBD1. The CDR3 is 13 amino acids. CDR1 is LNHDA, CDR2 SQIVND, per germline (reference sequence). V was pared by 4 bases and J by 7 bases, with 6 bases of the junction left unmatched. The CDR3 nucleotides read TGTGCCAGTAGTACAACAGGGGTAAGTGAAGCTTTCTTT. This gives the protein CASSTTGVSEAFF. Using reference TRBV19 and TRBJ1-1 for the parts outside the CDR3, the full variable domain is DGGITQSPKYLFRKEGQNVTLSCEQNLNHDAMYWYRQDPGQGLRLIYYSQIVNDFQKGDIAEGYSVSREKKESFPLTVTSAQKNPTAFYLCASSTTGVSEAFFGQGTRLTVV.

The V call is TRBV6-5, the J call TRBJ2-7; the match to TRBD1 covers 7 bases. The junction had 9 bases not matched to a gene; V was cut back by 5 bases and J by 2 bases. There are 15 residues in the CDR3. Germline CDR1 reads MNHEY; CDR2 reads SVGAGI. The DNA for the CDR3 is TGTGCCAGCAGTCGCGGACAGGACGCTCCCTACGAGCAGTACTTC. Its translation is CASSRGQDAPYEQYF.

The rearrangement links TRBV9 to TRBJ2-7, with TRBD1 matching 7 bases. The germline V gene encodes CDR1 SGDLS and CDR2 YYNGEE. There are 18 residues in the CDR3. V lost 0 bases to trimming and J lost 4 bases; unmatched junction nucleotides: 16. The CDR3 region is CASSVVGTVLSARYEQYF. The CDR3, as DNA: TGTGCCAGCAGCGTAGTAGGGACAGTGCTCAGTGCTCGGTACGAGCAGTACTTC.

CDR3 coding DNA: TGTGCCAGCAGTGAAGGGTTTGGGGGAGGCGTGGCAGATACGCAGTATTTT. This codes for CASSEGFGGGVADTQYF. The chain links TRBV6-1 to TRBJ2-3; D possibly corresponds to TRBD2 (6 bases). V was trimmed by 1 base and J by 4 bases, leaving 18 bases between them. In germline, CDR1 is MNHNS, CDR2 SASEGT. The CDR3 contains 17 residues.

In nucleotides, the CDR3 is TGTGCCAGCAGCCAGGGACCCGGGGGGGCCAATGAGCAGTTCTTC. Translation gives CASSQGPGGANEQFF. The chain carries TRBV4-2 and TRBJ2-1, with 8 nucleotides matching TRBD2. This CDR3 spans 15 amino acids. J lost 6 bases, V lost 3 bases, and 7 bases had no gene match. Germline-derived CDR1 and CDR2 are LGHNA and YNFKEQ.

The CDR3 nucleotides read TGTGCCACCCAGCGGGAGCCCTACGAGCAGTACTTC. It yields the protein CATQREPYEQYF. This chain links TRBV28 with TRBJ2-7; 8 bases line up with TRBD2. Trimming took 10 bases from V and 2 from J; bases not matched to a gene: 4. CDR3 length equals 12 residues. CDR1 and CDR2 (germline): MDHEN, SYDVKM.

V gene TRBV5-6 combines with J gene TRBJ2-2, with 7 bases lining up with TRBD1. From germline, CDR1 is SGHDT and CDR2 YYEEEE. Germline trimming cut 4 bases from V and 1 base from J; bases unmatched to any gene: 7. The CDR3 loop spans 16 amino acids. CDR3 coding DNA: TGTGCCAGCAGCCCGGGACAGCTCAAGAACACCGGGGAGCTGTTTTTT. Its translation is CASSPGQLKNTGELFF.

This clone has more than one count but fewer than ten. This sequence joins TRBV4-1 and TRBJ2-7; the match to TRBD2 covers 10 bases. The ends lost 3 bases at V and 5 bases at J; junction bases unmatched: 7. In germline, CDR1 is MGHRA, CDR2 YSYEKL. The CDR3 is 15 residues long. The CDR3 reads CASSQEPGLANEQYF. CDR3 sequence (DNA): TGCGCCAGCAGCCAGGAACCGGGACTAGCGAACGAGCAGTACTTC.

This sequence joins TRBV19 and TRBJ1-5; D remains ambiguous. Germline-derived CDR1 and CDR2 are LNHDA and SQIVND (reference sequence). The CDR3 is 16 residues long. Trimming shortened V by 3 bases and J by 9 bases, and 21 bases separated the two germline ends. This CDR3 is CASSIPLGSGYGPQHF. The CDR3 DNA reads as TGTGCCAGTAGTATCCCCCTAGGCTCCGGATATGGGCCCCAGCATTTT.

V is TRBV19 and J is TRBJ2-7, with 9 positions matching TRBD1. V was clipped by 8 bases and J by 6 bases; unmatched bases: 11. The CDR3 is made up of 14 amino acids. Looked up from germline, CDR1 is LNHDA and CDR2 is SQIVND (reference sequence). In DNA form, the CDR3 reads TGTGCCAGTCAAAGGGGGGACAGGGTAGGCGAGCAGTACTTC. Its translation: CASQRGDRVGEQYF.

The chain employs TRBV11-1 and TRBJ1-5; D is uncertain. V lost 2 bases to trimming and J lost 5 bases, with 13 bases between them. CDR1 is SGHAT and CDR2 is FQDESV in the germline V gene (reference sequence). This CDR3 is built from 15 residues. The CDR3 protein is CASSLRILAHQPQHF. CDR3 nucleotides: TGTGCCAGCAGCTTAAGAATTTTGGCCCATCAGCCCCAGCATTTT.

This clone was detected only a few times. This rearrangement joins TRBV7-9 to TRBJ2-7; 7 bases match TRBD1. CDR3 length equals 13 residues. CDR1 and CDR2 from the germline V gene are SEHNR and FQNEAQ (reference sequence). J was trimmed by 4 bases and V by 5 bases; bases with no gene match: 5. CDR3 in DNA: TGTGCCAGCAGCCTCCCGGGACAGTACGAGCAGTACTTC. Residues: CASSLPGQYEQYF.

This clone was seen just once. The rearrangement uses TRBV5-1 and TRBJ2-1, with TRBD2 matching 9 bases. V lost 0 bases to trimming and J lost 10 bases; unmatched junction nucleotides: 8. The germline gives CDR1 SGHRS, CDR2 YFSETQ. CDR3 length equals 15 residues. The DNA of the CDR3 is TGCGCCAGCAGCTTGGCCGGTAGCGGGAGTCTGGAGCAGTTCTTC. Translation: CASSLAGSGSLEQFF.